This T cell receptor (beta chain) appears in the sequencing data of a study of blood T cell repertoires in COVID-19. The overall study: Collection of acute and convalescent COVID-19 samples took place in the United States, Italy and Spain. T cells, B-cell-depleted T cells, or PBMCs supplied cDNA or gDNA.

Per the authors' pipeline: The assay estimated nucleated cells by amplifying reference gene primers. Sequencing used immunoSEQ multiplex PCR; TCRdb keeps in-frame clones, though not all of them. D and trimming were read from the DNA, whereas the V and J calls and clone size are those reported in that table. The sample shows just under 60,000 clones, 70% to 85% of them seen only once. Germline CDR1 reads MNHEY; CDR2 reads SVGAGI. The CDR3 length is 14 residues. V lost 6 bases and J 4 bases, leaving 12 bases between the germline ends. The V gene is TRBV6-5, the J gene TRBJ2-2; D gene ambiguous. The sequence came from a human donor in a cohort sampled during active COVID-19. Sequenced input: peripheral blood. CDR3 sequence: CASRRLASTGELFF. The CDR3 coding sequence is TGTGCCAGCAGGCGGCTGGCCAGCACCGGGGAGCTGTTTTTT.